This T cell receptor (beta chain) is from a study of cytomegalovirus exposure and HLA in healthy donors. Germline-derived CDR1 and CDR2 are SEHNR and FQNEAQ (reference sequence). The CDR3 runs to 15 residues. As for this clone: Relative to the germline gene, one junction end is altered; a read error may explain this.

The primer mix had 60 Vbeta and 13 Jbeta primers. This table comes from immunoSEQ multiplex PCR, and its TCRdb copy is limited to in-frame clones, with some not included. This sample carries approximately 240,000 clones, about 89% of them seen once, and the ten largest clones take approximately 1%. The rearrangement joins TRBV7-9 to TRBJ2-5; tentatively, D is TRBD1 (5 bases). The receptor comes from a woman aged 18-29 years in good health and CMV-seronegative. Material for sequencing was PBMCs. CDR3 region: CASNLIGHEQETQYF. The CDR3 DNA is TGTGCCAGCAACTTAATTGGACACGAACAAGAGACCCAGTACTTC.